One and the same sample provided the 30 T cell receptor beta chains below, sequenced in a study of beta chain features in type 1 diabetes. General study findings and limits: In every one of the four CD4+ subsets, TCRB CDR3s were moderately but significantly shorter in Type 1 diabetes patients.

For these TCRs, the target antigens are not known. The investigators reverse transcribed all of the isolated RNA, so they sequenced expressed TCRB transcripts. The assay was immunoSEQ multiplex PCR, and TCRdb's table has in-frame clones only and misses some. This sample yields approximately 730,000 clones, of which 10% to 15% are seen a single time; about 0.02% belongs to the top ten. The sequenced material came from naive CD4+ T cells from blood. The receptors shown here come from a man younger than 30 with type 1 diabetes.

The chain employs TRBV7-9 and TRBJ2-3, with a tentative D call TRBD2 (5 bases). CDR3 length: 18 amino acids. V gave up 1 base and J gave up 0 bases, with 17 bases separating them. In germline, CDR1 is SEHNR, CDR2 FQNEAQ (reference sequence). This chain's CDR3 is CASSLGLATATSTDTQYF. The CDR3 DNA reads TGTGCCAGCAGCTTAGGCCTAGCTACAGCCACTAGCACAGATACGCAGTATTTT.

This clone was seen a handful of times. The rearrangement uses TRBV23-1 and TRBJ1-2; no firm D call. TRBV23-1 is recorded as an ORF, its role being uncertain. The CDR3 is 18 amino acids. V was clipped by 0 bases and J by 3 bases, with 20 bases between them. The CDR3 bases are TGCGCCAGCAGTCAATCAGAGAGTAGACGAGAAAGCGACTATGGCTACACCTTC. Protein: CASSQSESRRESDYGYTF.

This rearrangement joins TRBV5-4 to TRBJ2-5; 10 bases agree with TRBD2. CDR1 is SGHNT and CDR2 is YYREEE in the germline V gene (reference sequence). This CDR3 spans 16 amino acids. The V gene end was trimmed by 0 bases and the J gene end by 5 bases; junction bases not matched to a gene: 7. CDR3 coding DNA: TGTGCCAGCAGCTTGGATCAGCGGGGGGGCCTGGAGACCCAGTACTTC. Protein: CASSLDQRGGLETQYF.

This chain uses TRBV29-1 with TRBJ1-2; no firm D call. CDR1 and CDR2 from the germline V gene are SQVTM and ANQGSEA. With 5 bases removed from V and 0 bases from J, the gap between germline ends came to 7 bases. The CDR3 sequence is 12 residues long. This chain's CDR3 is CSVLESNYGYTF. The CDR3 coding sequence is TGCAGCGTTTTGGAATCTAACTATGGCTACACCTTC.

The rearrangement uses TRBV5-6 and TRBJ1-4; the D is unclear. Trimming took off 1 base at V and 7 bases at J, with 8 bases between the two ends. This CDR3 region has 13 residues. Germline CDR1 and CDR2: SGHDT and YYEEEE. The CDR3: CASSLYNSEKLFF. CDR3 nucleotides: TGTGCCAGCAGCTTGTATAACAGTGAAAAACTGTTTTTT.

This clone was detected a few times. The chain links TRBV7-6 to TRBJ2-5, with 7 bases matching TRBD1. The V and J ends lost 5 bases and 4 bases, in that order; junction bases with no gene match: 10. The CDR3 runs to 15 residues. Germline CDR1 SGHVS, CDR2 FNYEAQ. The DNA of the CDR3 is TGTGCCAGCAGCACGGCCGGGACAGCCGGAGAGACCCAGTACTTC. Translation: CASSTAGTAGETQYF.

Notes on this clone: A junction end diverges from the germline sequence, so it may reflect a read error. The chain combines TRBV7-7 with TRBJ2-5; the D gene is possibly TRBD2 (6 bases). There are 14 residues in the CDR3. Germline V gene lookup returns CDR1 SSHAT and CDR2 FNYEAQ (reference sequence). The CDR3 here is CASSLGAGPETQYF. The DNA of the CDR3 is TGTGCTAGCAGCTTAGGGGCGGGACCAGAGACCCAGTACTTC.

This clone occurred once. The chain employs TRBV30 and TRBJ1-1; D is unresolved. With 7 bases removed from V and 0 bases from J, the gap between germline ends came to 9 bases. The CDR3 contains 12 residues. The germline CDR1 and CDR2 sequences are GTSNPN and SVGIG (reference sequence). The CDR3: CAYTGLNTEAFF. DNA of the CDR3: TGTGCCTACACGGGGTTGAACACTGAAGCTTTCTTT.

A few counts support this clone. The chain's CDR3 is CACHAGNGNYGYTF. CDR3 nucleotides: TGTGCCTGCCACGCAGGGAACGGTAACTATGGCTACACCTTC. This chain links TRBV30 with TRBJ1-2, with TRBD1 as a possible D gene (5 bases). This CDR3 region has 14 residues. Trimming pared 6 bases from V and 1 base from J, leaving 15 bases between. CDR1 and CDR2 (germline): GTSNPN, SVGIG (reference sequence).

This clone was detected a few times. CDR3 residues: CASSFSSIAGELFF. Here the CDR3 DNA reads TGTGCCAGCAGCTTCTCCTCCATTGCCGGGGAGCTGTTTTTT. The V and J genes are TRBV7-2 and TRBJ2-2; D gene ambiguous. Trimming removed 3 bases from V and 6 bases from J, with 11 bases in between. This CDR3 is 14 amino acids long. Germline V gene data show CDR1 as SGHTA and CDR2 as FQGNSA.

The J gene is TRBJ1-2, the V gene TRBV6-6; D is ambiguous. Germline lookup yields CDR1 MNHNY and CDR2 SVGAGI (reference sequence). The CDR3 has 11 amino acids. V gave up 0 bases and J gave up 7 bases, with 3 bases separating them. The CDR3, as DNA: TGTGCCAGCAGTTACTCGTCTGGCTACACCTTC. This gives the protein CASSYSSGYTF.

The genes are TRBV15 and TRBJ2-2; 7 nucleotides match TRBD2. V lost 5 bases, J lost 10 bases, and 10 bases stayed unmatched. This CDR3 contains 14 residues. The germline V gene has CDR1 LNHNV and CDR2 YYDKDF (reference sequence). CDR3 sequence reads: CATSPGLDTEELFF. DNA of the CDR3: TGTGCCACCAGCCCCGGACTAGATACGGAGGAGCTGTTTTTT. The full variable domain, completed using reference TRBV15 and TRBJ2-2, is DAMVIQNPRYQVTQFGKPVTLSCSQTLNHNVMYWYQQKSSQAPKLLFHYYDKDFNNEADTPDNFQSRRPNTSFCFLDIRSPGLGDTAMYLCATSPGLDTEELFFGEGSRLTVL.

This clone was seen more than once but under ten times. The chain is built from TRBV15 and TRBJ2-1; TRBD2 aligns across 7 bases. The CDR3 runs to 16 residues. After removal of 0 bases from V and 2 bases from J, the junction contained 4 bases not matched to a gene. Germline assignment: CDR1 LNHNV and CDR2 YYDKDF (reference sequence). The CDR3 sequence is CATSRDWGGPYNEQFF. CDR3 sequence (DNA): TGTGCCACCAGCAGAGATTGGGGGGGTCCCTACAATGAGCAGTTCTTC.

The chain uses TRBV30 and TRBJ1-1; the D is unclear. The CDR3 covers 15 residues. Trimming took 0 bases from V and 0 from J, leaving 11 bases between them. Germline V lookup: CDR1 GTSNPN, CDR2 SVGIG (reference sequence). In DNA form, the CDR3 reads TGTGCCTGGAGTGTCGGGCAGCTCATGAACACTGAAGCTTTCTTT. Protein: CAWSVGQLMNTEAFF.

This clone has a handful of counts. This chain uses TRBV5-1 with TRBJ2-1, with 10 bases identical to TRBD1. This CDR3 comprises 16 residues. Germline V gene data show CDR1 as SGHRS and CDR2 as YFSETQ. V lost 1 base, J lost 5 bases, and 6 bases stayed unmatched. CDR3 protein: CASSLFPGTGDNEQFF. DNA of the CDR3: TGCGCCAGCAGCTTGTTTCCCGGGACAGGGGACAATGAGCAGTTCTTC.

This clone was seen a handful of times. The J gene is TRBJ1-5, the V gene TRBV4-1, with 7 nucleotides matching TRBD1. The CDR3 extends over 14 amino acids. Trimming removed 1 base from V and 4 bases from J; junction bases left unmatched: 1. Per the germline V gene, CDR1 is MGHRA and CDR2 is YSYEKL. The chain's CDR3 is CASSQVTGNQPQHF. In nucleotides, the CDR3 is TGCGCCAGCAGCCAAGTGACAGGGAATCAGCCCCAGCATTTT.

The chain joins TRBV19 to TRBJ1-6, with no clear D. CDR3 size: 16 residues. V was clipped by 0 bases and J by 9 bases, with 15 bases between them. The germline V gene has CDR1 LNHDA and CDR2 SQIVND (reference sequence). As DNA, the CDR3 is TGTGCCAGTAGTATAGAGGCAGTCCAACGTGGTTCACCCCTCCACTTT. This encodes CASSIEAVQRGSPLHF.

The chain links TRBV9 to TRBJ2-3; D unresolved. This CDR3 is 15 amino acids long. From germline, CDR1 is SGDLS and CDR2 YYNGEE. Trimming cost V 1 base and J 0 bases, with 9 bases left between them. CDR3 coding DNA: TGTGCCAGCAGCGTACGGACGGACAGCACAGATACGCAGTATTTT. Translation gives CASSVRTDSTDTQYF.

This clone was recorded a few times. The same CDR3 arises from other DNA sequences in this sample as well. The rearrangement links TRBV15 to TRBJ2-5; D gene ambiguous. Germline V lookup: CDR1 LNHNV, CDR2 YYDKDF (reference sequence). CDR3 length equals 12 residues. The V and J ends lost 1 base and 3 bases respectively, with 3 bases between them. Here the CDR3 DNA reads TGTGCCACCAGCAGAGTAGAAGAGACCCAGTACTTC. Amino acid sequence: CATSRVEETQYF.

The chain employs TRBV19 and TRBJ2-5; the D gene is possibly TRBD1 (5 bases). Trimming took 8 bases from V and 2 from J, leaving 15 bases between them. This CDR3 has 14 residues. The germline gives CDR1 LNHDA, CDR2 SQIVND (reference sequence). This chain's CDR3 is CASGLATVQETQYF. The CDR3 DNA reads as TGTGCCAGTGGCCTGGCGACAGTGCAAGAGACCCAGTACTTC.

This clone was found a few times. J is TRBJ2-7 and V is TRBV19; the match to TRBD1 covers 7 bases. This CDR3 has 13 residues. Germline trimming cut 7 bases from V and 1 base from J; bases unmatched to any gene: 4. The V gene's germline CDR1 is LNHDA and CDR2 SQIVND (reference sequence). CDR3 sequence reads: CASTPGQSYEQYF. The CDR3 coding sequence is TGTGCCAGTACCCCGGGACAGTCCTACGAGCAGTACTTC.

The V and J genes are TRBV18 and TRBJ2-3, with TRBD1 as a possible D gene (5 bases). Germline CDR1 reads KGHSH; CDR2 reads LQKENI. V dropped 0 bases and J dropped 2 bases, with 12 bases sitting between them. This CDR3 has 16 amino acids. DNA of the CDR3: TGTGCCAGCTCACCACCGGTGTTGACAGACACAGATACGCAGTATTTT. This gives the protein CASSPPVLTDTDTQYF.

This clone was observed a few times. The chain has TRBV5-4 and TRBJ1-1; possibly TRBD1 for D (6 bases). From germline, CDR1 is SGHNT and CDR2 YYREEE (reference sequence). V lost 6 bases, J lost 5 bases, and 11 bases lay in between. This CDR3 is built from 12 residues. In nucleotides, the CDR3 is TGTGCCAGCATGAGGGGGGGTACTGAAGCTTTCTTT. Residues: CASMRGGTEAFF.

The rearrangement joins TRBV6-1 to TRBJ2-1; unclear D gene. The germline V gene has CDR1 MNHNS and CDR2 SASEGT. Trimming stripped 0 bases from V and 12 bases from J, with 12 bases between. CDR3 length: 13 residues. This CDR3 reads CASSEAQGRGQFF. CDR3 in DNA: TGTGCCAGCAGTGAAGCCCAAGGACGTGGGCAGTTCTTC.

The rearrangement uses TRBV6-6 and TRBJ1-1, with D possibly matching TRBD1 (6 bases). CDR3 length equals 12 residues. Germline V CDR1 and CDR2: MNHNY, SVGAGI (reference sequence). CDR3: CESGGRSTEAFF. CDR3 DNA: TGTGAGTCGGGGGGGCGCAGCACTGAAGCTTTCTTT.

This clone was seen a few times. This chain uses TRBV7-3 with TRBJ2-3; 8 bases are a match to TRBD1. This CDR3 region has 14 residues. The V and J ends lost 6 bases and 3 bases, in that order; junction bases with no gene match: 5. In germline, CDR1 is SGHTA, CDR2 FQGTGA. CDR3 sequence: CASSRTGSTDTQYF. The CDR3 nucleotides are TGTGCCAGCAGTAGGACAGGGAGTACAGATACGCAGTATTTT.

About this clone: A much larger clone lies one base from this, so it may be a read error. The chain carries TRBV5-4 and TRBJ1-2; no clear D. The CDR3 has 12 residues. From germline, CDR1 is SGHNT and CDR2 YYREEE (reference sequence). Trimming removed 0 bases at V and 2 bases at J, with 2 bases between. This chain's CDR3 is CASSLDNYGYTF. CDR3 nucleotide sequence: TGTGCCAGCAGCTTGGACAACTATGGCTACACCTTC.

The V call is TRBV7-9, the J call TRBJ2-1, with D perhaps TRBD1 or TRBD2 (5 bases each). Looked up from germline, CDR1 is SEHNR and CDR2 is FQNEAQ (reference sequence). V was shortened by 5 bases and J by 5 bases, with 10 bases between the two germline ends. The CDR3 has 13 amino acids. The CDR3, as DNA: TGTGCCAGCAGCCAAGGGACCCACAATGAGCAGTTCTTC. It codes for CASSQGTHNEQFF.

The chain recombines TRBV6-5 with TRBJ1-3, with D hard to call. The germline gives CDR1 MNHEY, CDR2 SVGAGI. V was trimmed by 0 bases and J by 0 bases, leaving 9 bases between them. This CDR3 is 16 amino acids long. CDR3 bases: TGTGCCAGCAGTTACTCATACTACAGCTCTGGAAACACCATATATTTT. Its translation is CASSYSYYSSGNTIYF.

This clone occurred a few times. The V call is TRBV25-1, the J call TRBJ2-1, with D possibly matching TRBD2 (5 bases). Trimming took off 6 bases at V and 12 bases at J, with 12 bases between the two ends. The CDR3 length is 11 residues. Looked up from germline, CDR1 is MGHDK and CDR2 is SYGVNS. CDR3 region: CASSLHAGQFF. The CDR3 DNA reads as TGTGCCAGCAGCTTACATGCGGGGCAGTTCTTC. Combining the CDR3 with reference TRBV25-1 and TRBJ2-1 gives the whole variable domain EADIYQTPRYLVIGTGKKITLECSQTMGHDKMYWYQQDPGMELHLIHYSYGVNSTEKGDLSSESTVSRIRTEHFPLTLESARPSHTSQYLCASSLHAGQFFGPGTRLTVL.